The clone carrying this T cell receptor beta chain was observed a few times. The record originates from a study of CD8 T cells in ankylosing spondylitis. Each CDR3 protein gets one entry after TCRdb re-called the 5' RACE reads with MiXCR. The data contain roughly 60,000 distinct CDR3 sequences, over 5% of them singletons. CDR1 is MNHEY and CDR2 is SMNVEV in the germline V gene (reference sequence). The CDR3 contains 17 residues. The trim removed 5 bases at V and 4 bases at J, leaving 10 bases unmatched. The sequence was collected from a male donor with ankylosing spondylitis. This chain joins TRBV27 and TRBJ2-2; TRBD1 aligns across 10 bases. The sequenced sample was synovial fluid, either unsorted or a sorted T cell fraction (not recorded which). In nucleotides, the CDR3 is TGTGCCAGCAGTCTCACAACCGGGACAGGGGCCACCGGGGAGCTGTTTTTT. This codes for CASSLTTGTGATGELFF.